This is a list of T cell receptor beta chains from one sample in a study of CD8 T cells in ankylosing spondylitis. TCRdb reanalysed the 5' RACE reads using MiXCR and keeps one entry per CDR3 protein. Of about 160,000 distinct CDR3 sequences in the sample, about 17% were seen once. The sample comprised blood, either unsorted or a sorted T cell fraction (not recorded which). Receptors originate from a male donor with ankylosing spondylitis or in good health (not recorded which). The CDR3 runs from the conserved cysteine through the conserved F or W. D genes are given only for firm matches. Size is stated for part of the rows, as once, few or many counts, or as a class when the clone is expanded.

CDR3aa: CASRKQGSYEQYF
CDR3nt: TGTGCCAGCAGGAAACAGGGTTCCTACGAGCAGTACTTC
v_gene: TRBV28
j_gene: TRBJ2-7
d_gene: NA
len: 13
abundance: many

CDR3aa: CSARDSQRGSYEQYF
CDR3nt: TGCAGTGCTAGAGATAGTCAACGGGGGTCCTACGAGCAGTACTTC
v_gene: TRBV20-1
j_gene: TRBJ2-7
d_gene: NA
len: 15
abundance: many

CDR3aa: CSVKGLAVSYEQYF
CDR3nt: TGCAGCGTTAAGGGACTAGCGGTCTCCTACGAGCAGTACTTC
v_gene: TRBV29-1
j_gene: TRBJ2-7
d_gene: TRBD2
len: 14
abundance: few

CDR3aa: CSARDQAGRGTGELFF
CDR3nt: TGCAGTGCTAGAGATCAAGCCGGGAGGGGAACCGGGGAGCTGTTTTTT
v_gene: TRBV20-1
j_gene: TRBJ2-2
d_gene: TRBD2
len: 16
abundance: few

CDR3aa: CSARVAGETQYF
CDR3nt: TGCAGTGCTAGAGTGGCGGGAGAGACCCAGTACTTC
v_gene: TRBV20-1
j_gene: TRBJ2-5
d_gene: NA
len: 12
abundance: NA

CDR3aa: CASSLDRRQGNEQFF
CDR3nt: TGTGCCAGCAGTCTAGACAGGCGGCAAGGGAATGAGCAGTTCTTC
v_gene: TRBV28
j_gene: TRBJ2-1
d_gene: NA
len: 15
abundance: NA

CDR3aa: CASSPGQDTQYF
CDR3nt: TGTGCCAGCAGTCCGGGTCAAGATACGCAGTATTTT
v_gene: TRBV12-3/TRBV12-4
j_gene: TRBJ2-3
d_gene: NA
len: 12
abundance: medium-sized

CDR3aa: CASSFIPPGEKLFF
CDR3nt: TGTGCCAGCAGCTTTATCCCCCCCGGGGAAAAACTGTTTTTT
v_gene: TRBV5-4
j_gene: TRBJ1-4
d_gene: NA
len: 14
abundance: NA

CDR3aa: CASSLAGMSYEQYF
CDR3nt: TGTGCCAGCAGTTTAGCCGGGATGAGCTACGAGCAGTACTTC
v_gene: TRBV12-3/TRBV12-4
j_gene: TRBJ2-7
d_gene: NA
len: 14
abundance: few

CDR3aa: CASSLWTASQETQYF
CDR3nt: TGCGCCAGCAGCCTGTGGACAGCTTCACAAGAGACCCAGTACTTC
v_gene: TRBV5-1
j_gene: TRBJ2-5
d_gene: NA
len: 15
abundance: NA

CDR3aa: CASGTASPRGSSYNEQFF
CDR3nt: TGTGCCAGCGGGACCGCGTCCCCGCGGGGGAGCTCCTACAATGAGCAGTTCTTC
v_gene: TRBV6-1
j_gene: TRBJ2-1
d_gene: TRBD2
len: 18
abundance: many